One sample yielded the 18 T cell receptor beta chains listed below, sequenced in a study of T cell repertoires in cytomegalovirus infection. TCRdb re-called the reads with MiXCR, one entry per CDR3 protein. The sample includes around 300,000 distinct CDR3 sequences, about 25% of them seen just once. Material: PBMCs. The receptors were gathered from a human donor in good health (CMV status not recorded). Some clones in this sample may be carry-over from other donors' samples.

The gene calls are TRBV6-2 or TRBV6-3 and TRBJ2-1; D is perhaps TRBD1 (7 bases). Germline CDR1 is MNHEY and CDR2 is SVGEGT. This CDR3 is 17 amino acids long. V lost 10 bases and J 0 bases, leaving 22 bases between the germline ends. The CDR3 DNA sequence: TGTGCCATCGGCAGGGGGGCCCGGTTGGGCTCCTACAATGAGCAGTTCTTC. Protein: CAIGRGARLGSYNEQFF.

This clonotype was seen a handful of times. The genes are TRBV7-2 and TRBJ2-7; perhaps TRBD2 as D (5 bases). In germline, CDR1 is SGHTA, CDR2 FQGNSA. V was cut by 2 bases and J by 4 bases, with 9 bases left in between. The CDR3 is made up of 13 amino acids. The CDR3 loop is CASSLITGYEQYF. CDR3 DNA: TGTGCCAGCAGCTTAATAACGGGGTACGAGCAGTACTTC.

The chain combines TRBV29-1 with TRBJ2-7; 9 bases are a match to TRBD2. This CDR3 is built from 12 residues. Trimming at V came to 7 bases and at J to 3 bases, leaving 4 bases not matched to a gene. Germline assignment: CDR1 SQVTM and CDR2 ANQGSEA. The DNA of the CDR3 is TGCAGCGCACTAGCGGGTAGCTACGAGCAGTACTTC. Translated, it gives CSALAGSYEQYF.

This clonotype was detected ten times or more. V usage is TRBV7-2 and J usage is TRBJ2-4; D remains ambiguous. Germline V lookup: CDR1 SGHTA, CDR2 FQGNSA. The germline V and J ends were trimmed by 1 base and 8 bases, with 9 bases remaining between them. This CDR3 spans 13 amino acids. The CDR3 DNA reads as TGTGCCAGCAGCTTAGGGGGTTTGGACATTCAGTACTTC. This sequence encodes CASSLGGLDIQYF.

The CDR3 DNA reads TGTGCCAGCAGTGATAGAGGGACCCGGGGTGAAAAACTGTTTTTT. It translates to CASSDRGTRGEKLFF. The chain uses TRBV2 and TRBJ1-4; possible D gene TRBD1, 5 bases. V was trimmed by 3 bases and J by 7 bases, leaving 15 bases between them. The V gene's germline CDR1 is SNHLY and CDR2 FYNNEI. The CDR3 consists of 15 residues.

This clonotype was counted between two and nine times. V is TRBV10-3 and J is TRBJ2-7, with D unresolved. The CDR3 has 12 residues. In germline, CDR1 is ENHRY, CDR2 SYGVKD. CDR3 loop: CATSLGVSEQYF. Written as DNA, the CDR3 is TGTGCTACATCACTTGGGGTGAGCGAGCAGTACTTC.

This clonotype has just a few counts. V gene TRBV6-8 combines with J gene TRBJ1-2, with D unclear. With 0 bases removed from V and 5 bases from J, the gap between germline ends came to 7 bases. Germline V gene sequence: CDR1 MNHGY, CDR2 SAAAGT. The CDR3 runs to 13 residues. CDR3 residues: CASSYSADYGYTF. The CDR3 DNA reads TGTGCCAGCAGTTACTCGGCAGATTATGGCTACACCTTC.

The CDR3 protein is CATSDLKYQETQYF. The CDR3 DNA sequence: TGTGCCACCAGTGATTTAAAGTACCAAGAGACCCAGTACTTC. The J gene is TRBJ2-5, the V gene TRBV24-1; D remains unclear. CDR3 length: 14 amino acids. Per the germline V gene, CDR1 is KGHDR and CDR2 is SFDVKD. V lost 1 base and J 0 bases, leaving 5 bases between the germline ends.

The chain recombines TRBV29-1 with TRBJ1-4; TRBD1 is a possible D gene (5 bases). V was cut by 7 bases and J by 6 bases, with 9 bases left in between. The CDR3 loop spans 11 amino acids. The V gene's germline CDR1 is SQVTM and CDR2 ANQGSEA. The CDR3 spells CSAAGYEKLFF. DNA of the CDR3: TGCAGCGCCGCAGGGTATGAAAAACTGTTTTTT.

This clonotype has just a few counts. The genes are TRBV27 and TRBJ2-1; D not certain. V was cut by 0 bases and J by 4 bases, with 13 bases left in between. CDR3 length equals 16 residues. The germline V gene has CDR1 MNHEY and CDR2 SMNVEV (reference sequence). This chain's CDR3 is CASSLSDQRIYNEQFF. The CDR3 DNA is TGTGCCAGCAGTTTATCGGACCAAAGAATTTACAATGAGCAGTTCTTC.

This clonotype was observed at least ten times. The chain recombines TRBV6-6 with TRBJ2-1; D gene unclear. Germline CDR1 and CDR2: MNHNY and SVGAGI (reference sequence). The CDR3 length is 15 residues. With 6 bases removed from V and 2 bases from J, the gap between germline ends came to 14 bases. The CDR3 reads CASRIPDGTYNEQFF. For the CDR3, the DNA is TGTGCCAGCAGGATACCCGACGGAACCTACAATGAGCAGTTCTTC.

This chain joins TRBV7-9 and TRBJ1-1; D not certain. This CDR3 has 12 amino acids. V lost 1 base to trimming and J lost 8 bases, with 8 bases between them. Per the germline V gene, CDR1 is SEHNR and CDR2 is FQNEAQ (reference sequence). This CDR3 is CASSLVAGEAFF. The CDR3, as DNA: TGTGCCAGCAGCTTAGTGGCGGGAGAAGCTTTCTTT.

This clonotype has a count of ten or more. V gene TRBV6-1 combines with J gene TRBJ2-7; D may be TRBD1 or TRBD2 (7 bases each). The CDR3 runs 14 residues. With 2 bases removed from V and 6 bases from J, the gap between germline ends came to 14 bases. CDR1 MNHNS and CDR2 SASEGT come from the germline V gene. CDR3 in amino acids: CASSEYWEGAEQYF. In DNA form, the CDR3 reads TGTGCCAGCAGTGAATATTGGGAGGGGGCCGAGCAGTACTTC.

The V call is TRBV2, the J call TRBJ1-5, with TRBD1 as a possible D gene (5 bases). Germline CDR1 SNHLY, CDR2 FYNNEI. CDR3 length: 14 residues. Trimming removed 3 bases from V and 7 bases from J, with 13 bases in between. This chain's CDR3 is CASSESRVEQPQHF. The CDR3 coding sequence is TGTGCCAGCAGTGAGAGCAGGGTGGAACAGCCCCAGCATTTT.

This clonotype has just one count. J is TRBJ2-1 and V is TRBV7-2, with a weak D call TRBD2 (6 bases). V was pared by 1 base and J by 0 bases, with 10 bases between. Germline V CDR1 and CDR2: SGHTA, FQGNSA. This CDR3 has 16 residues. The CDR3 reads CASSLVGGDSYNEQFF. DNA of the CDR3: TGTGCCAGCAGCTTAGTCGGCGGGGACTCCTACAATGAGCAGTTCTTC.

In this sample, this clonotype turned up a few times. The chain employs TRBV4-2 and TRBJ1-2, with 9 bases lining up with TRBD1. The CDR3 totals 14 residues. The V and J ends lost 0 bases and 8 bases, in that order; junction bases with no gene match: 4. Germline V gene data show CDR1 as LGHNA and CDR2 as YNFKEQ. CDR3 sequence reads: CASSQETGGEGYTF. The CDR3, as DNA: TGTGCCAGCAGCCAAGAGACAGGGGGAGAAGGCTACACCTTC.

This clonotype was recorded at least ten times. V is TRBV7-2 and J is TRBJ2-1; TRBD2 matches 9 bases. CDR1 and CDR2 (germline): SGHTA, FQGNSA. V lost 1 base to trimming and J lost 6 bases; unmatched junction nucleotides: 4. The CDR3 length is 15 residues. The CDR3, as DNA: TGTGCCAGCAGCTTAGTTGCGACTAGCGGCAATGAGCAGTTCTTC. Its protein is CASSLVATSGNEQFF. The full variable domain, with the rest looked up from reference TRBV7-2 and TRBJ2-1, is GAGVSQSPSNKVTEKGKDVELRCDPISGHTALYWYRQSLGQGLEFLIYFQGNSAPDKSGLPSDRFSAERTGGSVSTLTIQRTQQEDSAVYLCASSLVATSGNEQFFGPGTRLTVL.

This clonotype showed up just once. The genes are TRBV29-1 and TRBJ1-1, with a possible D match to TRBD1 (5 bases). The V and J ends lost 6 bases and 4 bases respectively, with 12 bases between them. The germline gives CDR1 SQVTM, CDR2 ANQGSEA. The CDR3 length is 12 residues. Written as DNA, the CDR3 is TGCAGCGTCCGGGACCCTGGCACTGAAGCTTTCTTT. Amino acids: CSVRDPGTEAFF.